This TCR beta chain was captured by sequencing in a study of cytomegalovirus exposure and HLA in healthy donors. General study findings and limits: A later analysis revealed that TCR association rates differed between HLA loci, peaking at DRB1 and bottoming out at HLA-C.

The primer mix had 60 Vbeta and 13 Jbeta primers. The assay was immunoSEQ multiplex PCR, and TCRdb's table has in-frame clones only and misses some. The data hold 110,000 or so clones, with 65% to 85% observed a single time. In the case of this clone: What it binds is unknown.

The CDR3 contains 16 residues. J was trimmed by 8 bases and V by 2 bases; bases with no gene match: 7. The germline V gene has CDR1 SGHTA and CDR2 FQGNSA. This chain uses TRBV7-2 with TRBJ2-1; 12 bases line up with TRBD1. The sequence was collected from a man aged 45 to 65 in good health and CMV-seropositive. The sample taken for sequencing was PBMCs. The CDR3 loop is CASSLNLGTGGDEQFF. The CDR3 DNA reads TGTGCCAGCAGCTTAAATCTCGGGACAGGGGGCGATGAGCAGTTCTTC.